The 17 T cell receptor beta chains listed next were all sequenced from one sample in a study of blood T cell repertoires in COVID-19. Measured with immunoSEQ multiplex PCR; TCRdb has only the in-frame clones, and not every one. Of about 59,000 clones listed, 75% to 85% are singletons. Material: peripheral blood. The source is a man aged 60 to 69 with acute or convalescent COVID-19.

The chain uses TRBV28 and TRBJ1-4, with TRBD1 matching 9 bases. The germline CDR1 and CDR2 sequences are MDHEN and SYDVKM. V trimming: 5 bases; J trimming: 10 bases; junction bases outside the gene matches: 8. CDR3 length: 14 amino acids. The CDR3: CASSPGQGYRKLFF. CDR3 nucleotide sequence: TGTGCCAGCAGTCCTGGACAGGGGTATAGAAAACTGTTTTTT.

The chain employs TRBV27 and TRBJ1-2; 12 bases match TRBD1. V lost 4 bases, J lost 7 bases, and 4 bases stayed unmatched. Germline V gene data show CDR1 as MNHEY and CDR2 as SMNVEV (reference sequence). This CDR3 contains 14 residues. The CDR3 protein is CASSSGTGGFGYTF. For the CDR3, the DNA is TGTGCCAGCAGTTCCGGGACAGGGGGCTTTGGCTACACCTTC.

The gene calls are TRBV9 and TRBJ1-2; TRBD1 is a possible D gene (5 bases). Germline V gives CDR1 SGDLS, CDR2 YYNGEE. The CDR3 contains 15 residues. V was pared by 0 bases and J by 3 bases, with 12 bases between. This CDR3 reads CASSVGLGADYGYTF. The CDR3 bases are TGTGCCAGCAGCGTAGGGCTTGGGGCAGACTATGGCTACACCTTC.

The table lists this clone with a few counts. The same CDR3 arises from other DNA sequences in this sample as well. CDR3: CASSQGRFDGYTF. In nucleotides, the CDR3 is TGTGCCAGCAGCCAAGGCAGGTTCGATGGCTACACCTTC. The V and J genes are TRBV3-1 (or the pseudogene TRBV3-2) and TRBJ1-2, with unresolved D. Germline CDR1 and CDR2: LGHDT and YNNKEL (reference sequence). This CDR3 region has 13 residues. The germline V and J ends were trimmed by 1 base and 6 bases, with 9 bases remaining between them.

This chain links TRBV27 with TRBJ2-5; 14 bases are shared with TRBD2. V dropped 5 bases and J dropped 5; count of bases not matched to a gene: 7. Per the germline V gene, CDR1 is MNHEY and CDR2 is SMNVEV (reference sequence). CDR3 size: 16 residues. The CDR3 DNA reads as TGTGCCAGCAGTAACCGACTAGCGGGGGGGCAGGAGACCCAGTACTTC. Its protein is CASSNRLAGGQETQYF.

The CDR3 spells CSAFQGAEAFF. The CDR3 DNA reads TGCAGCGCCTTCCAGGGTGCAGAAGCTTTCTTT. V usage is TRBV29-1 and J usage is TRBJ1-1, with TRBD1 as a possible D gene (5 bases). This CDR3 is 11 amino acids long. From germline, CDR1 is SQVTM and CDR2 ANQGSEA. Trimming cost V 7 bases and J 8 bases, with 14 bases left between them. Complete variable domain (other parts from reference TRBV29-1 and TRBJ1-1): SAVISQKPSRDICQRGTSLTIQCQVDSQVTMMFWYRQQPGQSLTLIATANQGSEATYESGFVIDKFPISRPNLTFSTLTVSNMSPEDSSIYLCSAFQGAEAFFGQGTRLTVV.

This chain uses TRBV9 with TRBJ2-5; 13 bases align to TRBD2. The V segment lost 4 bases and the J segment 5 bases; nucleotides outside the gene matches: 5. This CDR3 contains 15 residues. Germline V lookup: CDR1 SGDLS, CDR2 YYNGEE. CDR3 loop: CASSPGTSGVETQYF. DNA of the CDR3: TGTGCCAGCAGCCCGGGGACTAGCGGGGTGGAGACCCAGTACTTC.

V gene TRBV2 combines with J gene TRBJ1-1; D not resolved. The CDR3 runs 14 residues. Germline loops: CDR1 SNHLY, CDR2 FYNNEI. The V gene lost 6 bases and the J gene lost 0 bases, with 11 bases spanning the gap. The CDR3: CASRLAGLNTEAFF. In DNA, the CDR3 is TGTGCCAGCAGGCTTGCGGGTTTGAACACTGAAGCTTTCTTT. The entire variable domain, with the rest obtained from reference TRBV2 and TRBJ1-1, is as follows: EPEVTQTPSHQVTQMGQEVILRCVPISNHLYFYWYRQILGQKVEFLVSFYNNEISEKSEIFDDQFSVERPDGSNFTLKIRSTKLEDSAMYFCASRLAGLNTEAFFGQGTRLTVV.

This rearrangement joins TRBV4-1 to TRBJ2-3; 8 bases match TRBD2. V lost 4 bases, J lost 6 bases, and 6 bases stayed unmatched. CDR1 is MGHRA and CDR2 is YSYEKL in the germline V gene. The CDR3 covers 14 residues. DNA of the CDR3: TGCGCCAGCAGCCCGGCGGGGGGCTCGGATACGCAGTATTTT. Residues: CASSPAGGSDTQYF.

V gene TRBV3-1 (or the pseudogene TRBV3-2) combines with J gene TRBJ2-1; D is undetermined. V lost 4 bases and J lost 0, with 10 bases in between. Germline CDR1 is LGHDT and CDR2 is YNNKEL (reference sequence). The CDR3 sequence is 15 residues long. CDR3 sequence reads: CASSRFRGSYNEQFF. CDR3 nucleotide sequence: TGTGCCAGCAGCCGTTTCCGAGGCTCCTACAATGAGCAGTTCTTC.

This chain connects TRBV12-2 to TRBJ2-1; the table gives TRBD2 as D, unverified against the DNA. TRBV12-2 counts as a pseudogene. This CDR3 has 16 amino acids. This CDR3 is CASRLTGESSYNEQFF. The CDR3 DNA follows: TGTGCAAGTCGCTTAACCGGTGAAAGCTCCTACAATGAGCAGTTCTTC.

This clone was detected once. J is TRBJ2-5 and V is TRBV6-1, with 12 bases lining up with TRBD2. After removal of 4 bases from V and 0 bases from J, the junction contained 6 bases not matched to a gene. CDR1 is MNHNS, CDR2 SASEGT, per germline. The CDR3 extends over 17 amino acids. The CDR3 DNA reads TGTGCCAGCAGTGGGAGACTAGCGGGGGCGTACCAAGAGACCCAGTACTTC. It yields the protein CASSGRLAGAYQETQYF.

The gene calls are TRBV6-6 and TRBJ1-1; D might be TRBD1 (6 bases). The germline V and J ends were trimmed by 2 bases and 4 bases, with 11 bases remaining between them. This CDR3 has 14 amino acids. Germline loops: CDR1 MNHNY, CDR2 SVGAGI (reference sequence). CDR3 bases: TGTGCCAGCAGTTACGGGGGCAGTAGCACTGAAGCTTTCTTT. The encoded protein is CASSYGGSSTEAFF.

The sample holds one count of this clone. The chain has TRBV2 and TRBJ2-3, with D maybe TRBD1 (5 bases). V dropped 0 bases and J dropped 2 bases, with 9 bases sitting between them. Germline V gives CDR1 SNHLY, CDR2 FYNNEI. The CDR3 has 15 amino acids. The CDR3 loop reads CASSEARGNTDTQYF. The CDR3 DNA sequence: TGTGCCAGCAGTGAAGCTAGGGGAAACACAGATACGCAGTATTTT.

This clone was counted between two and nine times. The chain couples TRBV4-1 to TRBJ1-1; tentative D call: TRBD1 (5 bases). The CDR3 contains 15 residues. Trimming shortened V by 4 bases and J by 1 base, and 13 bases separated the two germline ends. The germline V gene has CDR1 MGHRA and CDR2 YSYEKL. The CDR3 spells CASSPQGERNTEAFF. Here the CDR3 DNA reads TGCGCCAGCAGCCCCCAGGGTGAGAGGAACACTGAAGCTTTCTTT.

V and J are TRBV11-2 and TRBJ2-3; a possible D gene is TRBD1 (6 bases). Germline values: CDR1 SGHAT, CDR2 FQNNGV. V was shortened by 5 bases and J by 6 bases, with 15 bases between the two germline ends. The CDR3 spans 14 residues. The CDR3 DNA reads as TGTGCCAGCAGCCCCCAGGGGCGAGGTGATACGCAGTATTTT. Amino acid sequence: CASSPQGRGDTQYF.

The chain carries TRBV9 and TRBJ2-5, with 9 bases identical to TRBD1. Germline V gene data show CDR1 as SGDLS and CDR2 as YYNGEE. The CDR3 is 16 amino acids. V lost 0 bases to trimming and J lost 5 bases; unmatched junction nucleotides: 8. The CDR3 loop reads CASSVGTGGIGETQYF. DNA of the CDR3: TGTGCCAGCAGCGTAGGAACAGGGGGCATAGGGGAGACCCAGTACTTC.